This TCR beta chain derives from a study of beta chain features in type 1 diabetes. Whole-study results and caveats: The study notes PCR might favor shorter templates equally in patients and controls. More deletions and fewer insertions at VDJ junctions were found in patients with type 1 diabetes.

V gave up 6 bases and J gave up 0 bases, with 13 bases separating them. CDR1 is SQVTM, CDR2 ANQGSEA, per germline. The CDR3 is 14 amino acids. Concerning this clone: The target antigen is unknown.

Every isolated RNA sample was fully reverse transcribed, so sequencing captured expressed TCRB transcripts. Only in-frame clones appear in the TCRdb table, and some are missing; sequencing was by immunoSEQ multiplex PCR. Of around 250,000 clones in the sample, roughly 30% were seen once. The sequencing sample was made of central memory CD4+ T cells from blood. The source is a man aged 30-40 years in good health. The chain recombines TRBV29-1 with TRBJ2-3, with D possibly matching TRBD2 (5 bases). The CDR3 coding sequence is TGCAGCGTAGCTCGGACTCCCAGCACAGATACGCAGTATTTT. It translates to CSVARTPSTDTQYF.